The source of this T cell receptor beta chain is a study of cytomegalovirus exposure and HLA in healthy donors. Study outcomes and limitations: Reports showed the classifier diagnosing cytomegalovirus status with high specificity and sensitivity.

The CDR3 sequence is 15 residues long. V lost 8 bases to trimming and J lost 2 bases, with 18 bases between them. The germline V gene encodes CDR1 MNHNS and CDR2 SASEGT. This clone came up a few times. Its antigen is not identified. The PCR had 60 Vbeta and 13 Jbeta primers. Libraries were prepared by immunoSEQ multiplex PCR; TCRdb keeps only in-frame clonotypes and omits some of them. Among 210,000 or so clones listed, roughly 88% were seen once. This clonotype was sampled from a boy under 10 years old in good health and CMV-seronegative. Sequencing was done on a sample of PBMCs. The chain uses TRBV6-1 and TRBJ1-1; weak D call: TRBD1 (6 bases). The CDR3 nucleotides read TGTGCCAGCGCTGGAGAGTGGGGACATAACACTGAAGCTTTCTTT. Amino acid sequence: CASAGEWGHNTEAFF.